Below are 10 T cell receptor beta chains sequenced from a single sample in a study of blood T cell repertoires in COVID-19. Sequencing used immunoSEQ multiplex PCR; TCRdb keeps in-frame clones, though not all of them. The sample contains 70,000 to 100,000 clones, 75% to 90% of which appear only once. Sequencing was carried out using peripheral blood. The receptors originated from a man older than 75 with active or convalescent COVID-19.

The J gene is TRBJ1-2, the V gene TRBV9, with 7 positions matching TRBD1. V shed 0 bases and J 3 bases; nucleotides not matched to a gene: 5. Per germline, CDR1 SGDLS and CDR2 YYNGEE. The CDR3 spans 15 residues. CDR3: CASSVEAGGYYGYTF. The CDR3, as DNA: TGTGCCAGCAGCGTAGAGGCAGGGGGGTACTATGGCTACACCTTC.

CDR3 sequence (DNA): TGTGCCAGCAGTTTAGGGGGCAGCTCTGGAAACACCATATATTTT. This sequence encodes CASSLGGSSGNTIYF. The chain recombines TRBV6-6 with TRBJ1-3; 7 bases match TRBD1. Trimming cost V 4 bases and J 0 bases; bases outside gene matches: 3. The CDR3 extends over 15 amino acids. The germline V gene has CDR1 MNHNY and CDR2 SVGAGI (reference sequence).

This sequence joins TRBV3-1 (or the pseudogene TRBV3-2) and TRBJ1-2, with 8 bases matching TRBD1. From germline, CDR1 is LGHDT and CDR2 YNNKEL (reference sequence). After removal of 3 bases from V and 5 bases from J, the junction contained 2 bases not matched to a gene. This CDR3 has 13 amino acids. DNA for the CDR3: TGTGCCAGCAGCCATGGACAGGGTTATGGCTACACCTTC. Translating gives CASSHGQGYGYTF.

The V call is TRBV5-1, the J call TRBJ1-1; the match to TRBD1 covers 7 bases. Germline trimming cut 0 bases from V and 0 bases from J; bases unmatched to any gene: 14. There are 19 residues in the CDR3. Per germline, CDR1 SGHRS and CDR2 YFSETQ. The DNA of the CDR3 is TGCGCCAGCAGCTTGGTTTCTCCAGGGGGGCTCCCTATGAACACTGAAGCTTTCTTT. Protein product: CASSLVSPGGLPMNTEAFF.

The chain has TRBV4-2 and TRBJ1-3; no reliable D call. From germline, CDR1 is LGHNA and CDR2 YNFKEQ. The V and J ends lost 0 bases and 4 bases respectively, with 13 bases between them. The CDR3 is 16 residues long. The CDR3 nucleotides are TGTGCCAGCAGCCAAGATAGGGAGGGATCGGGAAACACCATATATTTT. This encodes CASSQDREGSGNTIYF.

The V and J genes are TRBV27 and TRBJ2-7; 7 bases are a match to TRBD2. This CDR3 is built from 14 residues. J gave up 0 bases and V 8 bases, and 7 bases lay outside the gene matches. The germline CDR1 and CDR2 sequences are MNHEY and SMNVEV (reference sequence). The CDR3 loop reads CASSKLASSYEQYF. The CDR3 DNA is TGTGCCAGCTCGAAACTAGCGAGCTCCTACGAGCAGTACTTC.

The table lists this clone with a count of one. This chain uses TRBV19 with TRBJ1-5; 7 bases match TRBD1. Germline values: CDR1 LNHDA, CDR2 SQIVND (reference sequence). J gave up 7 bases and V 6 bases, and 6 bases lay outside the gene matches. The CDR3 runs to 13 residues. The CDR3 DNA reads as TGTGCCAGTAGAGAGGGGGCTTACCAGCCCCAGCATTTT. It encodes CASREGAYQPQHF.

The gene calls are TRBV11-2 and TRBJ2-5; 7 positions match TRBD2. The CDR3 consists of 14 residues. V shed 3 bases, J shed 4 bases, and the junction held 5 bases outside the gene matches. From germline, CDR1 is SGHAT and CDR2 FQNNGV. CDR3 in DNA: TGTGCCAGCAGCTTGAGGGAGGGCCGAGAGACCCAGTACTTC. Translating gives CASSLREGRETQYF.

This chain uses TRBV5-1 with TRBJ2-2; 7 positions match TRBD1. CDR1 and CDR2 (germline): SGHRS, YFSETQ. The CDR3 runs 14 residues. The V segment lost 0 bases and the J segment 7 bases; nucleotides outside the gene matches: 3. The CDR3 here is CASSLDRGVGELFF. Here the CDR3 DNA reads TGCGCCAGCAGCTTGGACAGGGGAGTCGGGGAGCTGTTTTTT. The entire variable domain, with the rest obtained from reference TRBV5-1 and TRBJ2-2, is as follows: KAGVTQTPRYLIKTRGQQVTLSCSPISGHRSVSWYQQTPGQGLQFLFEYFSETQRNKGNFPGRFSGRQFSNSRSEMNVSTLELGDSALYLCASSLDRGVGELFFGEGSRLTVL.

The J gene is TRBJ1-3, the V gene TRBV19; maybe TRBD1 (5 bases). Trimming took 6 bases from V and 0 from J, leaving 12 bases between them. CDR3 length equals 15 residues. The germline V gene has CDR1 LNHDA and CDR2 SQIVND (reference sequence). DNA of the CDR3: TGTGCCAGTAGCCGACAGAGCCTCTCTGGAAACACCATATATTTT. Translating it yields CASSRQSLSGNTIYF.